What follows is one T cell receptor (beta chain) and its context. What it binds is unknown. The data were obtained in a study of CD8+ T cells in alopecia areata. Study background: For treated patients, severity scores reflected the percentage of scalp area affected. The study, taken as a whole, reports: Because one nonresponder was included, the link of baseline CD8+ expansion to response is considered uncertain.

Treatment meaning: oral pan-JAK inhibitor, 5-10 mg twice daily. It was from alopecia areata patients that lesional scalp punch biopsies and peripheral blood were collected. RNA, once extracted, was reverse transcribed into cDNA for use as the sequencing template. The table came from immunoSEQ multiplex PCR; TCRdb's copy has only in-frame clones and leaves some out. This sample yields 190,000 or so clones, of which around 60% are seen a single time; about 12% belongs to the top ten. This sample comprised CD8+ T cells sorted from blood, obtained at week 24, from a patient treated with tofacitinib. The sequence was obtained from a human donor with alopecia areata.

CDR3 amino acids: CAWNSRSVGTAGDEQFF. The CDR3 coding sequence is TGTGCCTGGAACTCTCGGTCCGTGGGCACAGCTGGGGATGAGCAGTTCTTC. The gene calls are TRBV30 and TRBJ2-1; no clear D. The CDR3 loop spans 17 amino acids. V gave up 4 bases and J gave up 8 bases, with 27 bases separating them. Germline CDR1 and CDR2: GTSNPN and SVGIG (reference sequence).